These 13 T cell receptor beta chains were sequenced from one sample in a study of metastatic and nonmetastatic thyroid tumors. No treatment of any kind had been given to any patient before thyroid surgery. TCRdb reprocessed the PCR reads using MiXCR. The sample holds roughly 25,000 clones, about an eighth seen once. Source material: blood. The receptors were sampled from a female donor with papillary thyroid cancer or a benign thyroid nodule (not recorded which). Some clones in this sample may be carry-over from other donors' samples.

This clone was seen repeatedly, ten times or more. V gene TRBV7-9 combines with J gene TRBJ2-1; D is possibly TRBD2 (5 bases). CDR1 and CDR2 (germline): SEHNR, FQNEAQ (reference sequence). This CDR3 comprises 16 residues. V was trimmed by 1 base and J by 2 bases, leaving 12 bases between them. CDR3 sequence: CASSLDPSLTYNEQFF. In DNA, the CDR3 is TGTGCCAGCAGCTTAGACCCTAGCCTAACCTACAATGAGCAGTTCTTC.

This clone was recorded many times. The chain employs TRBV20-1 and TRBJ2-5; TRBD2 might be the D (6 bases). The CDR3 has 14 residues. Germline V gene sequence: CDR1 DFQATT, CDR2 SNEGSKA (reference sequence). The V gene lost 4 bases and the J gene lost 5 bases, with 17 bases spanning the gap. The CDR3: CSANLDIRGETQYF. DNA of the CDR3: TGCAGTGCTAACCTGGACATCCGGGGGGAGACCCAGTACTTC.

This clone was observed many times. This chain links TRBV20-1 with TRBJ2-1, with 8 bases aligning to TRBD2. V shed 1 base and J 4 bases; nucleotides not matched to a gene: 3. Germline V lookup: CDR1 DFQATT, CDR2 SNEGSKA (reference sequence). The CDR3 runs to 14 residues. In nucleotides, the CDR3 is TGCAGTGCTAGAGTGCGGGAGGCTTACAATGAGCAGTTCTTC. This gives the protein CSARVREAYNEQFF.

In its sample, this clone was seen many times. The chain couples TRBV27 to TRBJ2-1; 16 bases are shared with TRBD2. The CDR3 spans 18 residues. Unmatched junction bases numbered 4, after V lost 5 bases and J lost 0 bases. Germline V gene lookup returns CDR1 MNHEY and CDR2 SMNVEV (reference sequence). DNA of the CDR3: TGTGCCAGCAGTCCGGGACTAGCGGGAGGGCGCTCCTACAATGAGCAGTTCTTC. Its translation is CASSPGLAGGRSYNEQFF.

This clone was recorded at least ten times. V and J are TRBV28 and TRBJ2-1; the D is unclear. From germline, CDR1 is MDHEN and CDR2 SYDVKM. V was shortened by 2 bases and J by 9 bases, with 2 bases between the two germline ends. This CDR3 spans 10 amino acids. The CDR3 DNA follows: TGTGCCAGCAGTTTAGGTGAGCAGTTCTTC. Translating it yields CASSLGEQFF.

This clone was recorded many times. The chain couples TRBV28 to TRBJ2-7; 7 bases fit TRBD1. Germline CDR1 is MDHEN and CDR2 is SYDVKM. V lost 5 bases, J lost 2 bases, and 9 bases stayed unmatched. The CDR3 extends over 15 amino acids. CDR3 amino acids: CASSPTGVGTYEQYF. CDR3 DNA: TGTGCCAGCAGTCCAACAGGGGTAGGGACCTACGAGCAGTACTTC.

This clone was seen at least ten times. The rearrangement uses TRBV29-1 and TRBJ2-1, with D uncertain. CDR1 SQVTM and CDR2 ANQGSEA come from the germline V gene. The CDR3 has 11 amino acids. Trimming stripped 3 bases from V and 4 bases from J, with 4 bases between. CDR3 sequence: CSVDRYNEQFF. The CDR3, as DNA: TGCAGCGTTGACCGGTACAATGAGCAGTTCTTC.

This clone came up many times. DNA for the CDR3: TGTGCCAGCACCTTAGCGGGAGGCGCAGATACGCAGTATTTT. It specifies CASTLAGGADTQYF. This chain joins TRBV19 and TRBJ2-3; 10 bases match TRBD2. The germline CDR1 and CDR2 sequences are LNHDA and SQIVND (reference sequence). The CDR3 runs 14 residues. The V segment lost 9 bases and the J segment 4 bases; nucleotides outside the gene matches: 7.

This clone was observed at least ten times. The rearrangement links TRBV2 to TRBJ1-1; D gene uncertain. V lost 2 bases to trimming and J lost 3 bases, with 4 bases between them. The CDR3 consists of 12 residues. Germline loops: CDR1 SNHLY, CDR2 FYNNEI. The CDR3 sequence: CASSEIHTEAFF. CDR3 nucleotides: TGTGCCAGCAGTGAAATCCACACTGAAGCTTTCTTT.

This clone was seen repeatedly, ten times or more. V and J are TRBV20-1 and TRBJ2-1; 7 bases fit TRBD1. Germline V CDR1 and CDR2: DFQATT, SNEGSKA (reference sequence). This CDR3 region has 14 residues. The trim removed 5 bases at V and 3 bases at J, leaving 7 bases unmatched. CDR3 DNA: TGCAGTGCTCCGAGGGACAGACACTACAATGAGCAGTTCTTC. Translation: CSAPRDRHYNEQFF.

This clone was observed many times. The chain combines TRBV27 with TRBJ2-1; TRBD2 is a possible D gene (6 bases). CDR3 size: 20 residues. CDR1 and CDR2 (germline): MNHEY, SMNVEV (reference sequence). V was cut by 2 bases and J by 4 bases, with 27 bases left in between. The CDR3 coding sequence is TGTGCCAGCAGTTTAAGGGCCCAGGGACTCGCAGGGCCCGCTTACAATGAGCAGTTCTTC. This encodes CASSLRAQGLAGPAYNEQFF.

This clone showed up many times. The chain links TRBV7-9 to TRBJ2-3; D is unclear. The germline V gene encodes CDR1 SEHNR and CDR2 FQNEAQ (reference sequence). The CDR3 has 13 amino acids. V was trimmed by 5 bases and J by 3 bases, leaving 9 bases between them. The DNA of the CDR3 is TGTGCCAGCAGCCCCACAGAAACAGATACGCAGTATTTT. Amino acid sequence: CASSPTETDTQYF.

This clone was counted ten times or more. The chain is built from TRBV11-2 and TRBJ2-1; 8 bases match TRBD2. V lost 1 base, J lost 7 bases, and 9 bases stayed unmatched. CDR1 and CDR2 from the germline V gene are SGHAT and FQNNGV. The CDR3 loop spans 16 amino acids. The CDR3 DNA is TGTGCCAGCAGCTTAGTTCGCGGGAGGTCCGGGAATGAGCAGTTCTTC. Translating it yields CASSLVRGRSGNEQFF. Supplemented by reference TRBV11-2 and TRBJ2-1, the full variable domain reads EAGVAQSPRYKIIEKRQSVAFWCNPISGHATLYWYQQILGQGPKLLIQFQNNGVVDDSQLPKDRFSAERLKGVDSTLKIQPAKLEDSAVYLCASSLVRGRSGNEQFFGPGTRLTVL.